The text below deals with one T cell receptor beta chain. The entry originates in a study of identifying expanded T cells in peripheral blood. The table came from immunoSEQ multiplex PCR; TCRdb's copy has only in-frame clones and leaves some out. The sample has 100,000 or so clones; around 85% are singletons. During the collection period, no donor immune events like infections were recorded. Sequenced material: blood. The sequence was obtained from a person aged 18 to 70 in good health.

The CDR3, as DNA: TGTGCCAGCAGTGAGGGTAGCGGGGGGAATCCCGGACAGTATTTT. The encoded protein is CASSEGSGGNPGQYF. The chain links TRBV25-1 to TRBJ2-3; 10 bases match TRBD2. Per germline, CDR1 MGHDK and CDR2 SYGVNS. J gave up 12 bases and V 3 bases, and 12 bases lay outside the gene matches. The CDR3 sequence is 15 residues long.